The clone carrying this TCR beta chain was seen a single time. The CDR3 totals 11 residues. Germline V lookup: CDR1 MDHEN, CDR2 SYDVKM. Trimming stripped 6 bases from V and 12 bases from J, with 12 bases between. Only in-frame clones appear in the TCRdb table, and some are missing; sequencing was by immunoSEQ multiplex PCR. The sample lists about 16,000 clones, less than 95% seen once, with roughly 0.22% in the top ten. This sample is part of a study of blood T cell dynamics during melanoma immunotherapy. Documented time point: week 3, after first cycle of checkpoint inhibitor. Patients had no prior systemic cancer treatment, immunosuppressants or other active cancers.

This sequence was found in a human donor with melanoma. The sequencing used effector memory CD8+ T cells from blood, collected from a patient treated with checkpoint blockade. The chain combines TRBV28 with TRBJ2-1; possibly TRBD2 for D (5 bases). The CDR3 sequence: CASSREGWQFF. The CDR3 DNA reads TGTGCCAGCAGCCGGGAAGGGTGGCAGTTCTTC.